Here is one T cell receptor beta chain with its context. Its antigen is not yet known. The sample holds no much larger clone one base away, and base qualities are not on file. Each collaborating institution followed its own protocols to collect whole blood in K2EDTA tubes. For TCRbeta analysis, collaborators shipped samples in one of three forms: frozen whole blood, isolated PBMCs, or DNA extracted from either of those sample types. The data were taken from a study of blood T cell repertoires in COVID-19 (dated by TCRdb to about 2020). Regarding the complete study: The collaborator samples originated in the United States, Italy and Spain and spanned the acute and convalescent phases of COVID-19. The material from the prospective study consisted of cDNA or gDNA derived from T cells, B-cell-depleted T cells, or PBMCs. The dataset comprised deeply sampled blood TCRbeta repertoires from subjects exposed to, actively infected with, or recovered from COVID-19. The repertoires were released in a freely available public database intended as a resource for research on the immune response to SARS-CoV-2. The samples were drawn from two sources: the first 160 participants of the ongoing ImmuneRACE study, and 1,000 to 1,500 subjects contributed by 6 global collaborators. A de-identified subject ID, COVID-19 status, age in years and sex were almost always included in the sample metadata. Where available, HLA class I and class II types were obtained from metadata supplied by the sample provider rather than from assay-based typing.

TCRbeta CDR3 regions were amplified from genomic DNA by means of the immunoSEQ Assay, a bias-controlled multiplex PCR. The authors processed their data as follows. Nucleated cell counts per sample were estimated from amplification of reference gene primers within the assay. To quantify the absolute abundance of each unique TCRbeta CDR3 rearrangement, sequence reads were collapsed and filtered. For each sample, productive Simpson clonality was calculated as the square root of Simpson's diversity index over productive rearrangements. The source is immuneACCESS, and TCRdb retained only in-frame sequences with V and J called. Part of the clones is not carried over; for the studies checked, unresolved V genes explain less than half of this, and the remainder is unexplained. The DNA was the basis for D and trimming; V, J and clone size are from that table. The sample profile shows some 160,000 clones; around 75% of them were found once. The top ten clones comprise 11% to 15% of the sample.

Trimming leaves V shorter by 6 bases and J shorter by 0 bases, with the junction holding 15 bases beyond the gene matches. Reading from cysteine to phenylalanine, the CDR3 counts 17 amino acids. Kept here is only the CDR3 DNA, which spans 51 bases and is read in frame from base 1. For CDR1 and CDR2, the germline V gene lists SQVTM and ANQGSEA. Results the study describes overall, beyond this receptor: The quantity of clinical and demographic metadata differed by source and by participant and was supplied without curation.

This chain joins TRBV29-1 to TRBJ1-1; 8 bases in the middle match TRBD1. This receptor was taken from a woman of 80 years or more with acute or convalescent COVID-19. Sequenced material: peripheral blood. The CDR3 region has the sequence CSVRTRDRWNLNTEAFF. The bases are TGCAGCGTAAGGACCCGGGACAGGTGGAATTTGAACACTGAAGCTTTCTTT.